Listed here is a single T cell receptor beta chain. Here immunoSEQ multiplex PCR was the method, and the copy in TCRdb shows in-frame clones only, minus some. The repertoire holds fewer than 80,000 clones, with 60% to 75% as singletons. The data stem from a study of blood T cell repertoires in COVID-19. With 0 bases clipped from V and 1 base from J, the junction kept 2 bases outside the gene matches. The germline gives CDR1 MNHEY, CDR2 SVGAGI. The CDR3 has 16 residues. Sample: peripheral blood. J is TRBJ2-3 and V is TRBV6-5; 9 bases align to TRBD1. This receptor was taken from a woman aged 80 or over with acute or convalescent COVID-19. CDR3 nucleotide sequence: TGTGCCAGCAGTTACTCCGGGGACAGGGGCACAGATACGCAGTATTTT. This gives the protein CASSYSGDRGTDTQYF.